This T cell receptor beta chain stems from a study of identical twins. CDR3 length equals 11 residues. Trimming removed 2 bases at V and 13 bases at J, with 9 bases between. Germline CDR1 and CDR2: MNHNY and SVGAGI (reference sequence). Carrying unique molecular identifiers, the cDNA also gained a universal primer site through template switching. TCRdb fed the 5' RACE reads into MiXCR, producing one record per CDR3 protein. The sample holds 1.5 million to 2 million distinct CDR3 sequences; about 32% are singletons and the top ten take 0.27%. Sequenced sample: cord blood. The receptor was isolated from a newborn girl in good health. V and J are TRBV6-6 and TRBJ2-1; D not certain. The CDR3 here is CASSYGETQFF. CDR3 in DNA: TGTGCCAGCAGTTACGGCGAGACCCAGTTCTTC.